This T cell receptor beta chain was identified during a study of graft-versus-host responses after intestinal transplantation. Study results and limitations: GvH clones detected in recipient marrow included some appearing first in ileum or blood. HvG clone declines early post-transplant were associated with peak circulating GvH levels.

Comments on this clone: Its target is not known.

Libraries were prepared by immunoSEQ multiplex PCR; TCRdb keeps only in-frame clonotypes and omits some of them. The repertoire holds about 88,000 clones, more than 90% seen once, with about 0.29% in the top ten. Between the trimmed V and J ends, which lost 2 bases and 0 bases, there was a span of 25 bases. Germline-derived CDR1 and CDR2 are SGHTA and FQGTGA. The CDR3 is made up of 20 amino acids. This chain connects TRBV7-3 to TRBJ1-2, with D possibly matching TRBD1 (5 bases). Source: unstimulated CD4+ T cells sorted from spleen or lymph node cells, taken before intestinal transplant. This sequence originates from a human donor who received an intestinal transplant. The CDR3 sequence is CASSLGGRRGPPLSNYGYTF. The CDR3 region has the DNA TGTGCCAGCAGCTTAGGAGGGAGGAGGGGCCCTCCGCTATCTAACTATGGCTACACCTTC.